One sample yielded the 23 T cell receptor beta chains listed below, sequenced in a study of blood T cell repertoires in COVID-19. Only in-frame clones appear in the TCRdb table, and some are missing; sequencing was by immunoSEQ multiplex PCR. The table records fewer than 350,000 clones, roughly 91% of them present only once. The sample taken for sequencing was PBMCs or T cells enriched from blood (not recorded which). The receptors here all came from a woman aged 40 to 49 with acute COVID-19.

The chain recombines TRBV10-3 with TRBJ1-2, with D perhaps matching TRBD1 (5 bases). In germline, CDR1 is ENHRY, CDR2 SYGVKD. V shed 3 bases and J shed 0 bases, with 11 bases lying between them. The CDR3 covers 15 residues. CDR3 nucleotide sequence: TGTGCCATCAGTGACCGACAGTCTTCTAACTATGGCTACACCTTC. Translating gives CAISDRQSSNYGYTF.

V and J are TRBV12-5 and TRBJ1-4; perhaps TRBD1 as D (6 bases). In germline, CDR1 is LGHNT, CDR2 FRNRAP. The V end was cut by 7 bases, the J end by 3 bases, with 15 bases between. The CDR3 has 15 amino acids. The CDR3 DNA follows: TGTGCTAGTGTCCCAAATGACAGGTCTAATGAAAAACTGTTTTTT. It yields the protein CASVPNDRSNEKLFF.

This clone was seen once. The genes are TRBV11-2 and TRBJ2-7, with TRBD1 identical over 11 bases. CDR1 and CDR2 (germline): SGHAT, FQNNGV. The CDR3 length is 14 residues. After removal of 3 bases from V and 6 bases from J, the junction contained 4 bases not matched to a gene. CDR3 nucleotide sequence: TGTGCCAGCAGCTTCGGACAGGGGGCGACCGAGCAGTACTTC. It is translated as CASSFGQGATEQYF.

V is TRBV3-1 (or the pseudogene TRBV3-2) and J is TRBJ2-7, with 7 bases that match TRBD1. Trimming at V came to 0 bases and at J to 3 bases, leaving 5 bases not matched to a gene. Germline V lookup: CDR1 LGHDT, CDR2 YNNKEL (reference sequence). This CDR3 is built from 15 residues. CDR3 sequence reads: CASSQDSGDSYEQYF. CDR3 bases: TGTGCCAGCAGCCAAGACAGTGGGGACAGCTACGAGCAGTACTTC.

The chain joins TRBV7-2 to TRBJ1-5; possible D gene TRBD1, 5 bases. CDR3 length: 15 amino acids. Germline assignment: CDR1 SGHTA and CDR2 FQGNSA. The V and J ends lost 2 bases and 2 bases respectively, with 10 bases between them. Here the CDR3 reads CASSLPGIGNQPQHF. The CDR3 DNA is TGTGCCAGCAGCTTACCAGGGATTGGCAATCAGCCCCAGCATTTT. Drawing the rest from reference TRBV7-2 and TRBJ1-5, the complete variable domain is GAGVSQSPSNKVTEKGKDVELRCDPISGHTALYWYRQSLGQGLEFLIYFQGNSAPDKSGLPSDRFSAERTGGSVSTLTIQRTQQEDSAVYLCASSLPGIGNQPQHFGDGTRLSIL.

The chain links TRBV6-2 or TRBV6-3 to TRBJ2-5; TRBD2 aligns across 13 bases. J lost 5 bases, V lost 5 bases, and 5 bases had no gene match. Looked up from germline, CDR1 is MNHEY and CDR2 is SVGEGT. CDR3 size: 15 residues. This CDR3 is CASSSGLAGVETQYF. CDR3 DNA sequence: TGTGCCAGCAGTAGTGGACTAGCGGGGGTTGAGACCCAGTACTTC.

This rearrangement joins TRBV2 to TRBJ1-4, with 10 bases identical to TRBD1. CDR3 size: 16 residues. CDR1 SNHLY and CDR2 FYNNEI come from the germline V gene. The V gene end was trimmed by 6 bases and the J gene end by 1 base; junction bases not matched to a gene: 5. CDR3 protein: CASSSDRGLTNEKLFF. CDR3 bases: TGTGCCAGCAGCAGCGACAGGGGGCTAACTAATGAAAAACTGTTTTTT.

This clone was picked up a small number of times. V and J are TRBV19 and TRBJ1-5; D uncertain. V lost 5 bases, J lost 2 bases, and 13 bases lay in between. There are 15 residues in the CDR3. Germline V CDR1 and CDR2: LNHDA, SQIVND (reference sequence). CDR3 sequence: CASSFSSRGNQPQHF. DNA for the CDR3: TGTGCCAGTAGTTTTTCCTCCCGAGGCAATCAGCCCCAGCATTTT.

This rearrangement joins TRBV5-4 to TRBJ1-2; TRBD1 matches at 8 bases. This CDR3 is built from 13 residues. J gave up 5 bases and V 6 bases, and 6 bases lay outside the gene matches. CDR1 and CDR2 (germline): SGHNT, YYREEE (reference sequence). The CDR3 nucleotides read TGTGCCAGCAACGACAGGGGTGGATATGGCTACACCTTC. The encoded protein is CASNDRGGYGYTF.

V usage is TRBV12-5 and J usage is TRBJ2-6, with D tentatively TRBD1 (6 bases). The CDR3 spans 17 residues. The V end was cut by 6 bases, the J end by 1 base, with 16 bases between. Germline V gives CDR1 LGHNT, CDR2 FRNRAP. CDR3 residues: CASGIDRKRSGANVLTF. DNA for the CDR3: TGTGCTAGTGGAATTGACAGGAAAAGATCTGGGGCCAACGTCCTGACTTTC.

This clone came up once. The chain joins TRBV29-1 to TRBJ2-3; 10 bases align to TRBD2. The V gene end was trimmed by 2 bases and the J gene end by 5 bases; junction bases not matched to a gene: 10. This CDR3 is 16 amino acids long. The germline gives CDR1 SQVTM, CDR2 ANQGSEA. The CDR3 DNA sequence: TGCAGCGTTGAAAGAGGAGGTAGCGGGGGGCTAGATACGCAGTATTTT. This codes for CSVERGGSGGLDTQYF.

The gene calls are TRBV19 and TRBJ1-6, with D perhaps TRBD1 (6 bases). Germline loops: CDR1 LNHDA, CDR2 SQIVND (reference sequence). The CDR3 totals 15 residues. V lost 5 bases to trimming and J lost 9 bases, with 17 bases between them. The CDR3 DNA is TGTGCCAGTAGTCCTACAGGGAGACTGAGTTCACCCCTCCACTTT. Its protein is CASSPTGRLSSPLHF.

The chain is built from TRBV28 and TRBJ2-2; D might be TRBD2 (5 bases). Germline-derived CDR1 and CDR2 are MDHEN and SYDVKM. V was clipped by 7 bases and J by 2 bases, with 8 bases between them. This CDR3 spans 13 amino acids. Here the CDR3 DNA reads TGTGCCAGCATGGGAGTTAACACCGGGGAGCTGTTTTTT. Protein: CASMGVNTGELFF. Together with reference TRBV28 and TRBJ2-2, the CDR3 gives the full variable domain: DVKVTQSSRYLVKRTGEKVFLECVQDMDHENMFWYRQDPGLGLRLIYFSYDVKMKEKGDIPEGYSVSREKKERFSLILESASTNQTSMYLCASMGVNTGELFFGEGSRLTVL.

V and J are TRBV6-1 and TRBJ1-1; D possibly corresponds to TRBD1 (6 bases). This CDR3 region has 13 residues. Trimming shortened V by 2 bases and J by 6 bases, and 10 bases separated the two germline ends. CDR1 is MNHNS, CDR2 SASEGT, per germline. The CDR3 coding sequence is TGTGCCAGCAGTGAAATTGAGGGGGCTGAAGCTTTCTTT. Translation: CASSEIEGAEAFF.

This rearrangement joins TRBV12-3 or TRBV12-4 to TRBJ2-7, with D hard to call. The V and J ends lost 6 bases and 2 bases respectively, with 11 bases between them. The CDR3 length is 13 residues. CDR3 coding DNA: TGTGCCAGCAGCCGCGGAATACCCTACGAGCAGTACTTC. It encodes CASSRGIPYEQYF.

This clone was detected a few times. This chain links TRBV7-9 with TRBJ2-7, with TRBD1 identical over 8 bases. Trimming removed 2 bases from V and 5 bases from J; junction bases left unmatched: 8. The CDR3 loop spans 15 amino acids. Germline V gene data show CDR1 as SEHNR and CDR2 as FQNEAQ (reference sequence). CDR3 sequence reads: CASSLRTGNYDEQYF. The DNA of the CDR3 is TGTGCCAGCAGCTTAAGGACAGGGAATTACGACGAGCAGTACTTC.

The rearrangement uses TRBV3-1 (or the pseudogene TRBV3-2) and TRBJ2-7; D gene uncertain. Trimming pared 0 bases from V and 1 base from J, leaving 16 bases between. In germline, CDR1 is LGHDT, CDR2 YNNKEL (reference sequence). This CDR3 has 17 amino acids. The CDR3 region has the DNA TGTGCCAGCAGCCAAGATAAGCAGGCAGGTCTGTCCTACGAGCAGTACTTC. Translating gives CASSQDKQAGLSYEQYF.

This rearrangement joins TRBV24-1 to TRBJ1-2; TRBD1 is a possible D gene (6 bases). V lost 4 bases and J 0 bases, leaving 11 bases between the germline ends. In germline, CDR1 is KGHDR, CDR2 SFDVKD. The length of the CDR3 is 15 residues. CDR3 in DNA: TGTGCCACCAGTGACTCGAGGACAGCTAACTATGGCTACACCTTC. Translated, it gives CATSDSRTANYGYTF.

The chain recombines TRBV24-1 with TRBJ1-5, with TRBD1 as a possible D gene (6 bases). Germline CDR1 and CDR2: KGHDR and SFDVKD. Trimming stripped 3 bases from V and 1 base from J, with 9 bases between. The length of the CDR3 is 15 residues. This chain's CDR3 is CATSDAQGSNQPQHF. The CDR3 DNA reads TGTGCCACCAGTGATGCTCAGGGGAGCAATCAGCCCCAGCATTTT.

The chain is built from TRBV19 and TRBJ2-7; 13 positions agree with TRBD2. The germline gives CDR1 LNHDA, CDR2 SQIVND (reference sequence). The CDR3 has 15 residues. V trimming: 3 bases; J trimming: 7 bases; junction bases outside the gene matches: 6. CDR3 region: CASSIPGLAGPEQYF. In nucleotides, the CDR3 is TGTGCCAGTAGTATCCCGGGACTAGCGGGACCGGAGCAGTACTTC. Full variable domain (outside the CDR3, taken from reference TRBV19 and TRBJ2-7): DGGITQSPKYLFRKEGQNVTLSCEQNLNHDAMYWYRQDPGQGLRLIYYSQIVNDFQKGDIAEGYSVSREKKESFPLTVTSAQKNPTAFYLCASSIPGLAGPEQYFGPGTRLTVT.

The rearrangement joins TRBV7-3 to TRBJ1-6; no firm D call. The CDR3 loop spans 14 amino acids. From germline, CDR1 is SGHTA and CDR2 FQGTGA. Trimming took 0 bases from V and 7 from J, leaving 7 bases between them. CDR3 in amino acids: CASSLTGLNSPLHF. CDR3 nucleotides: TGTGCCAGCAGCTTAACCGGGTTAAATTCACCCCTCCACTTT.

The rearrangement uses TRBV3-1 (or the pseudogene TRBV3-2) and TRBJ1-4, with D perhaps TRBD1 (5 bases). Germline V CDR1 and CDR2: LGHDT, YNNKEL (reference sequence). Trimming pared 4 bases from V and 3 bases from J, leaving 12 bases between. The CDR3 has 15 residues. For the CDR3, the DNA is TGTGCCAGCAGCCCGCAGGGTTTGGCTAATGAAAAACTGTTTTTT. Protein product: CASSPQGLANEKLFF.

CDR3 amino acids: CASSPDYVVGTQYF. The CDR3 DNA sequence: TGTGCCAGCAGTCCAGACTACGTTGTAGGGACCCAGTACTTC. The chain has TRBV28 and TRBJ2-5; possibly TRBD2 for D (5 bases). V lost 5 bases and J 7 bases, leaving 17 bases between the germline ends. The CDR3 has 14 amino acids. Looked up from germline, CDR1 is MDHEN and CDR2 is SYDVKM.